This T cell receptor beta chain comes out of a study of T-cell memory formation after mild COVID-19. Study-level background: Clusters of TCRs were largely donor specific.

TCRdb redid the calling of the 5' RACE reads with MiXCR, one entry per CDR3 protein. The profile shows under 200,000 distinct CDR3 sequences, 9.5% to 13% of them singletons. Findings of the study overall: Pre-infection memory already had some responding clones, implying cross-reactive memory joined. CD4+ bias marked clones expanding day 15 to 37, unlike balanced contracting clones.

Trimming took off 0 bases at V and 0 bases at J, with 6 bases between the two ends. This CDR3 comprises 14 residues. Germline V lookup: CDR1 LNHNV, CDR2 YYDKDF (reference sequence). This clonotype was found a few times. The antigen is unknown. Source material: PBMCs or a T cell subset sorted from them (not recorded which). This receptor was identified in a man between 18 and 29 years old who had mild COVID-19 (a few samples of this study predate the infection). Cell type and time point are not known. The chain links TRBV15 to TRBJ2-7, with unresolved D. This CDR3 reads CATSRDAFSYEQYF. CDR3 sequence (DNA): TGTGCCACCAGCAGAGATGCTTTCTCCTACGAGCAGTACTTC.